This T cell receptor (beta chain) is from a study of T cells in Graves' hyperthyroidism and ophthalmopathy. Overall study results and limits: Blood also held most thyroid clonotypes expanded beyond 0.001.

Points on this clonotype: The antigen is not known.

J lost 7 bases, V lost 3 bases, and 8 bases had no gene match. The V gene's germline CDR1 is SGHRS and CDR2 YFSETQ. This CDR3 comprises 15 residues. RNA transcripts yielded amplified TCR beta CDR3 regions. When the TCR CDR3 underwent first-round RT-PCR, the HTBI primer set was used. TCRdb ran MiXCR on the multiplex PCR reads and lists one entry per CDR3 protein. Of around 540,000 distinct CDR3 sequences detected, about 43% appear once; the ten largest clones hold 8.2%. Specimen: peripheral blood or thyroid tissue (not recorded which). This TCR was sampled from a young woman with Graves' hyperthyroidism. The genes are TRBV5-1 and TRBJ1-5; 9 bases line up with TRBD1. The CDR3 protein is CASSSETGGSQPQHF. The CDR3 DNA reads as TGCGCCAGCAGCTCGGAGACAGGGGGGAGCCAGCCCCAGCATTTT.